What follows are 2 T cell receptor beta chains derived from one specimen sequenced in a study of T cells in Graves' hyperthyroidism and ophthalmopathy. Researchers amplified the TCR beta CDR3 regions from RNA transcripts. The HTBI primer set served for first-round RT-PCR of the TCR CDR3. Each CDR3 protein gets one entry after TCRdb re-called the multiplex PCR reads with MiXCR. The sample holds fewer than 350,000 distinct CDR3 sequences, 15% to 20% seen once. The sequencing input was blood. Source of these receptors: a woman in her forties or fifties with Graves' hyperthyroidism.

Many counts were recorded for this clonotype. The V call is TRBV12-3 or TRBV12-4, the J call TRBJ2-5; D might be TRBD1 (6 bases). V was cut by 6 bases and J by 1 base, with 9 bases left in between. The CDR3 is 13 residues long. The CDR3, as DNA: TGTGCCAGCAGCCGACAGGCCCAAGAGACCCAGTACTTC. Protein: CASSRQAQETQYF.

This clonotype was counted only a few times. The CDR3, as DNA: TGCGCCAGCAGTTACGACGGCTCTGGAAACACCATATATTTT. Translation: CASSYDGSGNTIYF. The chain recombines TRBV5-1 with TRBJ1-3; no clear D gene. The CDR3 has 14 residues. V gave up 5 bases and J gave up 0 bases, with 9 bases separating them. Germline lookup yields CDR1 SGHRS and CDR2 YFSETQ.